In its sample, the clone carrying this TCR beta chain is medium-sized. Its target is not known. Germline V gene sequence: CDR1 MNHNY, CDR2 SVGAGI (reference sequence). V lost 6 bases and J 0 bases, leaving 15 bases between the germline ends. The CDR3 covers 16 residues. This record comes from a study of blood T cells in healthy people across ages. Study information: Capture by template switching was about one barcoded beta molecule per two T cells. Study-level results: Measured against age, TCR beta diversity per million T cells decreased in a roughly linear manner.

Combining a sample-barcoded 5' primer with a J-beta primer mix, a second PCR ran for 7 to 11 cycles. TCRdb itself ran the 5' RACE reads through MiXCR, one entry per CDR3 protein. The sample has 550,000 to 600,000 distinct CDR3 sequences; roughly 48% are singletons. The clonotype comes from an elderly man in good health. Source material: blood. The chain uses TRBV6-6 and TRBJ2-1; D not resolved. DNA of the CDR3: TGTGCCAGCAGGACCGGGCGACCGGGCTCCTACAATGAGCAGTTCTTC. Its protein product is CASRTGRPGSYNEQFF.